The 30 T cell receptor beta chains given below trace back to one sample, sequenced in a study of cytomegalovirus exposure and HLA in healthy donors. The PCR was carried out with 60 Vbeta primers and 13 Jbeta primers. Clones were sequenced by immunoSEQ multiplex PCR, and TCRdb holds only the in-frame ones, with some missing. Of about 71,000 clones listed, approximately 70% are singletons. Sequenced sample: PBMCs. The source is a woman between 45 and 60 years old in good health and CMV-seropositive.

With regard to this clone: The same CDR3 arises from other DNA sequences in this sample as well. The chain employs TRBV29-1 and TRBJ2-5; 8 nucleotides align to TRBD2. CDR1 and CDR2 (germline): SQVTM, ANQGSEA. The CDR3 is 14 amino acids. With V trimmed by 5 bases and J by 1 base, 6 bases remained unmatched. This CDR3 is CSVSGLAGQETQYF. CDR3 sequence (DNA): TGCAGCGTTTCTGGACTAGCAGGCCAAGAGACCCAGTACTTC.

V and J are TRBV10-3 and TRBJ2-1, with D perhaps TRBD2 (6 bases). Germline V gene lookup returns CDR1 ENHRY and CDR2 SYGVKD. This CDR3 has 18 amino acids. V lost 11 bases and J 0 bases, leaving 26 bases between the germline ends. The CDR3 coding sequence is TGTGCCGTCCGGGACTCCCTTTCGCCCATAAGCTCCTACAATGAGCAGTTCTTC. Encoded protein: CAVRDSLSPISSYNEQFF.

This clone was detected only a few times. The chain recombines TRBV7-9 with TRBJ1-5; D might be TRBD1 (5 bases). The CDR3 runs to 18 residues. Deletions cut 3 bases from V and 1 base from J, with 19 bases between. Germline loops: CDR1 SEHNR, CDR2 FQNEAQ (reference sequence). DNA of the CDR3: TGTGCCAGCAGCTTTGGCGACAGTCCCCTCAGAAGCAATCAGCCCCAGCATTTT. It translates to CASSFGDSPLRSNQPQHF.

The V call is TRBV29-1, the J call TRBJ2-1; 9 bases match TRBD1. V lost 2 bases, J lost 9 bases, and 14 bases stayed unmatched. Looked up from germline, CDR1 is SQVTM and CDR2 is ANQGSEA. This CDR3 spans 16 amino acids. CDR3 in amino acids: CSVEIPGTGRDGEQFF. CDR3 nucleotide sequence: TGCAGCGTTGAAATTCCCGGGACAGGGCGGGACGGTGAGCAGTTCTTC.

The chain carries TRBV7-9 and TRBJ2-7, with D uncertain. Per germline, CDR1 SEHNR and CDR2 FQNEAQ (reference sequence). Trimming stripped 1 base from V and 7 bases from J, with 11 bases between. The CDR3 sequence is 13 residues long. CDR3 coding DNA: TGTGCCAGCAGCTTAGATGGAGATACGGAGCAGTACTTC. Translated, it gives CASSLDGDTEQYF. Complete variable domain (other parts from reference TRBV7-9 and TRBJ2-7): DTGVSQNPRHKITKRGQNVTFRCDPISEHNRLYWYRQTLGQGPEFLTYFQNEAQLEKSRLLSDRFSAERPKGSFSTLEIQRTEQGDSAMYLCASSLDGDTEQYFGPGTRLTVT.

The rearrangement links TRBV28 to TRBJ2-7; 8 bases fit TRBD2. With V trimmed by 1 base and J by 2 bases, 10 bases remained unmatched. The V gene's germline CDR1 is MDHEN and CDR2 SYDVKM. CDR3 size: 17 residues. CDR3 residues: CASSLSLSTRGAYEQYF. CDR3 bases: TGTGCCAGCAGTTTATCCCTAAGTACGCGGGGGGCCTACGAGCAGTACTTC.

This clone appeared once. V gene TRBV7-3 combines with J gene TRBJ2-1; 11 bases are shared with TRBD2. Germline loops: CDR1 SGHTA, CDR2 FQGTGA. The CDR3 is made up of 15 amino acids. Germline trimming cut 6 bases from V and 8 bases from J; bases unmatched to any gene: 9. CDR3 sequence reads: CASSYSGRDSDEQFF. In DNA, the CDR3 is TGTGCCAGCAGTTATAGCGGGAGGGACTCGGATGAGCAGTTCTTC. Full variable domain (outside the CDR3, taken from reference TRBV7-3 and TRBJ2-1): GAGVSQTPSNKVTEKGKYVELRCDPISGHTALYWYRQSLGQGPEFLIYFQGTGAADDSGLPNDRFFAVRPEGSVSTLKIQRTERGDSAVYLCASSYSGRDSDEQFFGPGTRLTVL.

This chain links TRBV9 with TRBJ2-1; D possibly corresponds to TRBD1 (6 bases). Germline V lookup: CDR1 SGDLS, CDR2 YYNGEE. The CDR3 spans 14 residues. V shed 3 bases and J shed 3 bases, with 10 bases lying between them. The CDR3 DNA reads TGTGCCAGCAGCGCAACAGGGTTCTACAATGAGCAGTTCTTC. It encodes CASSATGFYNEQFF.

The CDR3 DNA is TGTGCCAGCAACTCTCTAGCGGGGGGGCCGAATGAGCAGTTCTTC. Translated, it gives CASNSLAGGPNEQFF. This chain joins TRBV5-4 and TRBJ2-1; 12 bases agree with TRBD2. CDR3 size: 15 residues. From germline, CDR1 is SGHNT and CDR2 YYREEE (reference sequence). V shed 6 bases, J shed 7 bases, and the junction held 8 bases outside the gene matches.

This clone has a single count. At one of its ends the junction is not consistent with the germline gene, which may arise from a read error. The sample has other DNA sequences that encode this CDR3 too. The chain is built from TRBV5-5 and TRBJ2-3; 8 bases fit TRBD1. From germline, CDR1 is SGHKS and CDR2 YYEKEE (reference sequence). There are 15 residues in the CDR3. The DNA of the CDR3 is TGCGCCAGCAGGAGAACAGGGGGTTGGGGGGATACGCAGTATTTT. Encoded protein: CASRRTGGWGDTQYF.

This sequence joins TRBV2 and TRBJ2-3; a possible D gene is TRBD2 (5 bases). Trimming took 0 bases from V and 2 from J, leaving 15 bases between them. This CDR3 is 17 amino acids long. Germline assignment: CDR1 SNHLY and CDR2 FYNNEI. CDR3 protein: CASSEARRQDFTDTQYF. The CDR3 bases are TGTGCCAGCAGTGAAGCACGAAGGCAGGACTTCACAGATACGCAGTATTTT.

This clone has ten or more counts. This chain links TRBV19 with TRBJ2-1; D is uncertain. Germline loops: CDR1 LNHDA, CDR2 SQIVND (reference sequence). CDR3 size: 14 residues. V gave up 0 bases and J gave up 0 bases, with 3 bases separating them. The chain's CDR3 is CASSIESSYNEQFF. CDR3 DNA sequence: TGTGCCAGTAGTATAGAGAGCTCCTACAATGAGCAGTTCTTC.

The chain uses TRBV6-1 and TRBJ2-7; the D gene is possibly TRBD1 (5 bases). The CDR3 is made up of 14 amino acids. CDR1 MNHNS and CDR2 SASEGT come from the germline V gene. With 2 bases removed from V and 3 bases from J, the gap between germline ends came to 11 bases. The CDR3 coding sequence is TGTGCCAGCAGTGAACCGGGTAGGGGCTACGAGCAGTACTTC. Translated, it gives CASSEPGRGYEQYF.

The chain combines TRBV18 with TRBJ2-4, with D perhaps matching TRBD1 (6 bases). The CDR3 sequence is 17 residues long. The V end lost 0 bases, the J end lost 0 bases, and 12 bases lay between the germline ends. CDR1 and CDR2 (germline): KGHSH, LQKENI. CDR3 residues: CASSPPDRFIAKNIQYF. The CDR3 DNA is TGTGCCAGCTCACCACCGGACAGATTTATAGCCAAAAACATTCAGTACTTC.

The V call is TRBV9, the J call TRBJ2-7; D unclear. Between the trimmed V and J ends, which lost 0 bases and 3 bases, there was a span of 13 bases. Germline CDR1 SGDLS, CDR2 YYNGEE. The length of the CDR3 is 15 residues. CDR3 DNA sequence: TGTGCCAGCAGCGTAGTACCTAGTGTGCGCTACGAGCAGTACTTC. Translating gives CASSVVPSVRYEQYF.

Details on this clone: The sample contains more than one DNA sequence encoding this CDR3. The chain couples TRBV29-1 to TRBJ1-6, with 8 bases lining up with TRBD1. The V gene's germline CDR1 is SQVTM and CDR2 ANQGSEA. With 5 bases clipped from V and 6 bases from J, the junction kept 6 bases outside the gene matches. The CDR3 spans 14 residues. CDR3 nucleotides: TGCAGCGTTCCCGGACAGGGAGGTAATTCACCCCTCCACTTT. Translating gives CSVPGQGGNSPLHF.

V is TRBV6-6 and J is TRBJ2-7; 7 bases are shared with TRBD1. Germline V gives CDR1 MNHNY, CDR2 SVGAGI (reference sequence). This CDR3 contains 14 residues. Trimming at V came to 6 bases and at J to 0 bases, leaving 5 bases not matched to a gene. DNA for the CDR3: TGTGCCAGCAGGGACAGGTCGAGCTCCTACGAGCAGTACTTC. Translating gives CASRDRSSSYEQYF.

The chain couples TRBV7-2 to TRBJ2-5; D unresolved. Per the germline V gene, CDR1 is SGHTA and CDR2 is FQGNSA. This CDR3 has 13 residues. Trimming took off 2 bases at V and 2 bases at J, with 6 bases between the two ends. CDR3 nucleotides: TGTGCCAGCAGCTTACTACAGCAAGAGACCCAGTACTTC. This translates into CASSLLQQETQYF.

This clone was seen a single time. The chain employs TRBV4-3 and TRBJ1-1, with D perhaps TRBD1 (6 bases). Germline loops: CDR1 LGHNA, CDR2 YSLEER. The CDR3 extends over 15 amino acids. Trimming took off 1 base at V and 2 bases at J, with 11 bases between the two ends. DNA of the CDR3: TGCGCCAGCAGCCAAGGGGGGACATTAAACACTGAAGCTTTCTTT. This gives the protein CASSQGGTLNTEAFF.

V and J are TRBV7-6 and TRBJ2-2; D gene uncertain. The CDR3 extends over 16 amino acids. Germline-derived CDR1 and CDR2 are SGHVS and FNYEAQ. The V end was cut by 1 base, the J end by 0 bases, with 9 bases between. Written as DNA, the CDR3 is TGTGCCAGCAGCTTAGTACAGTTCGCGAACACCGGGGAGCTGTTTTTT. Protein product: CASSLVQFANTGELFF. Looking up the rest from reference TRBV7-6 and TRBJ2-2 gives the full variable domain: GAGVSQSPRYKVTKRGQDVALRCDPISGHVSLYWYRQALGQGPEFLTYFNYEAQQDKSGLPNDRFSAERPEGSISTLTIQRTEQRDSAMYRCASSLVQFANTGELFFGEGSRLTVL.

This clone appeared a single time. CDR3: CASSVDMEGDTIYF. The CDR3 DNA sequence: TGTGCCAGCAGCGTAGATATGGAAGGAGACACCATATATTTT. V and J are TRBV9 and TRBJ1-3; no clear D gene. Trimming removed 0 bases from V and 8 bases from J, with 12 bases in between. This CDR3 is 14 amino acids long. CDR1 is SGDLS, CDR2 YYNGEE, per germline.

This clone was detected a few times. CDR3 in amino acids: CASSFPRDTQYF. CDR3 DNA sequence: TGTGCCAGCAGCTTTCCCCGGGATACGCAGTATTTT. The gene calls are TRBV11-3 and TRBJ2-3, with D hard to call. This CDR3 is built from 12 residues. Germline CDR1 SGHNT, CDR2 YENEEA. The V end was cut by 3 bases, the J end by 6 bases, with 7 bases between.

The chain joins TRBV10-3 to TRBJ2-7, with no clear D. Germline lookup yields CDR1 ENHRY and CDR2 SYGVKD. The CDR3 has 13 residues. Between the trimmed V and J ends, which lost 2 bases and 3 bases, there was a span of 8 bases. The CDR3 DNA is TGTGCCATCAGTGAGGAACTAAACTACGAGCAGTACTTC. Protein: CAISEELNYEQYF.

The CDR3 DNA reads as TGTGCCAGCAGAACGCTAGCGGGGGGGACAGATACGCAGTATTTT. This encodes CASRTLAGGTDTQYF. V and J are TRBV6-6 and TRBJ2-3; 12 bases map to TRBD2. The CDR3 has 15 amino acids. The germline V gene encodes CDR1 MNHNY and CDR2 SVGAGI (reference sequence). With V trimmed by 6 bases and J by 3 bases, 4 bases remained unmatched.

This clone has only a few counts. The V gene is TRBV11-3, the J gene TRBJ1-2; a weak D match, TRBD1 (5 bases). Trimming took off 2 bases at V and 2 bases at J, with 6 bases between the two ends. Germline assignment: CDR1 SGHNT and CDR2 YENEEA. This CDR3 region has 13 residues. In DNA, the CDR3 is TGTGCCAGCAGCTTACCAGGGAACTATGGCTACACCTTC. Amino acid sequence: CASSLPGNYGYTF.

V usage is TRBV9 and J usage is TRBJ2-7, with 8 positions matching TRBD1. The CDR3 length is 15 residues. Germline CDR1 and CDR2: SGDLS and YYNGEE. Unmatched junction bases numbered 5, after V lost 0 bases and J lost 3 bases. The CDR3 region is CASSVGTGKGYEQYF. In nucleotides, the CDR3 is TGTGCCAGCAGCGTAGGGACAGGGAAAGGCTACGAGCAGTACTTC. The full variable domain, rest sourced from reference TRBV9 and TRBJ2-7, is DSGVTQTPKHLITATGQRVTLRCSPRSGDLSVYWYQQSLDQGLQFLIQYYNGEERAKGNILERFSAQQFPDLHSELNLSSLELGDSALYFCASSVGTGKGYEQYFGPGTRLTVT.

V usage is TRBV5-4 and J usage is TRBJ2-7; 12 bases line up with TRBD2. The V gene end was trimmed by 4 bases and the J gene end by 2 bases; junction bases not matched to a gene: 7. CDR1 is SGHNT and CDR2 is YYREEE in the germline V gene (reference sequence). The CDR3 runs to 16 residues. CDR3 loop: CASSGTASGRAYEQYF. The CDR3 nucleotides read TGTGCCAGCAGCGGAACCGCTAGCGGGAGGGCCTACGAGCAGTACTTC.

This clone was seen a handful of times. This sequence joins TRBV7-2 and TRBJ2-5; 14 bases fit TRBD2. The V gene end was trimmed by 1 base and the J gene end by 4 bases; junction bases not matched to a gene: 8. Germline V CDR1 and CDR2: SGHTA, FQGNSA. CDR3 length: 18 amino acids. The CDR3 DNA sequence: TGTGCCAGCAGCTTAGAAGGACTAGCGGGGGGCCTCAGAGAGACCCAGTACTTC. It specifies CASSLEGLAGGLRETQYF.

The rearrangement uses TRBV30 and TRBJ2-2, with D possibly being TRBD2 (5 bases). The CDR3 consists of 13 residues. V was trimmed by 3 bases and J by 4 bases, leaving 9 bases between them. Germline loops: CDR1 GTSNPN, CDR2 SVGIG (reference sequence). Here the CDR3 DNA reads TGTGCCTGGAGCTCTGGGAGCACCGGGGAGCTGTTTTTT. As protein: CAWSSGSTGELFF.

The chain combines TRBV11-2 with TRBJ1-2, with D hard to call. Between the trimmed V and J ends, which lost 0 bases and 0 bases, there was a span of 14 bases. This CDR3 contains 17 residues. The V gene's germline CDR1 is SGHAT and CDR2 FQNNGV. The CDR3: CASSLDFRYRTNYGYTF. In DNA form, the CDR3 reads TGTGCCAGCAGCTTAGATTTTAGGTACAGAACTAACTATGGCTACACCTTC.